This T cell receptor (beta chain) stems from a study of T cells and Merkel cell carcinoma outcomes. Study outcomes and limitations: Merkel cell carcinoma outcomes were reportedly predicted by repertoire and T-cell density.

Libraries were prepared by immunoSEQ multiplex PCR; TCRdb keeps only in-frame clonotypes and omits some of them. The profile shows about 3,000 clones, approximately 96% of them singletons. The CDR3 covers 13 residues. The germline V gene has CDR1 SQVTM and CDR2 ANQGSEA. V dropped 6 bases and J dropped 5; count of bases not matched to a gene: 5. With regard to this clone: Its antigen is as yet unknown.

The TCR comes from a human donor with Merkel cell carcinoma. The chain combines TRBV29-1 with TRBJ2-5; 11 positions match TRBD1. Sequencing used tumor tissue from Merkel cell carcinoma. The CDR3 sequence is CSVTGQGGETQYF. The CDR3 DNA sequence: TGCAGCGTGACGGGACAGGGGGGGGAGACCCAGTACTTC.